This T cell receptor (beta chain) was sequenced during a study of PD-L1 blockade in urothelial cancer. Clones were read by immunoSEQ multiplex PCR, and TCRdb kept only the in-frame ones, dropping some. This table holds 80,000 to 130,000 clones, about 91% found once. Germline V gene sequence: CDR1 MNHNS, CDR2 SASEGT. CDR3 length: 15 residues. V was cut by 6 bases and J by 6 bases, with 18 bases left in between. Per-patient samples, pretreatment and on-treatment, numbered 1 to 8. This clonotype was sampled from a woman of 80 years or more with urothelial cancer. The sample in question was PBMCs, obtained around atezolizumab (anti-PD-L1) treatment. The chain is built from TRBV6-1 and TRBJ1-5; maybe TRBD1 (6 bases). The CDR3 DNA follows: TGTGCCAGCAGGACGAGGACAGACGGTAGTCAGCCCCAGCATTTT. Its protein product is CASRTRTDGSQPQHF.